What follows are 12 T cell receptor beta chains derived from one specimen sequenced in a study of T-cell reconstitution after alpha-beta-depleted transplantation in children. Unique molecular identifiers were incorporated into the prepared TCRbeta library. TCRdb re-called the PCR reads with MiXCR, one entry per CDR3 protein. The top ten clones hold roughly 5.5% of a sample with approximately 390,000 distinct CDR3 sequences, about a tenth of them seen once. The specimen was PBMCs from the stem cell graft donor, collected from the stem cell graft. The origin of the receptors is a human donor who donated a stem cell graft to a child with acute myeloid leukemia.

This clonotype was seen more than once but under ten times. The CDR3 loop is CASNIDGLAGYEQYF. The CDR3 region has the DNA TGCGCCAGCAATATCGATGGGCTAGCGGGGTACGAGCAGTACTTC. V usage is TRBV5-1 and J usage is TRBJ2-7; 9 bases agree with TRBD2. The CDR3 contains 15 residues. Germline CDR1 reads SGHRS; CDR2 reads YFSETQ. Losses at the gene ends were 6 bases for V and 4 bases for J; bases not matched to a gene: 11.

The chain links TRBV10-2 to TRBJ2-7, with D tentatively TRBD1 (6 bases). Between the trimmed V and J ends, which lost 3 bases and 3 bases, there was a span of 12 bases. Germline V gives CDR1 WSHSY, CDR2 SAAADI. The CDR3 length is 14 residues. This CDR3 is CASSETGSNYEQYF. DNA of the CDR3: TGCGCCAGCAGTGAAACAGGGTCGAACTACGAGCAGTACTTC.

The V and J genes are TRBV28 and TRBJ1-2; D remains ambiguous. This CDR3 region has 16 residues. CDR1 is MDHEN and CDR2 is SYDVKM in the germline V gene. V was cut by 1 base and J by 0 bases, with 12 bases left in between. Written as DNA, the CDR3 is TGTGCCAGCAGTTTATTGCATTGGGCAACTAACTATGGCTACACCTTC. This gives the protein CASSLLHWATNYGYTF.

This clonotype was counted at least ten times. The gene calls are TRBV29-1 and TRBJ2-3; 12 nucleotides agree with TRBD1. V trimming: 6 bases; J trimming: 1 base; junction bases outside the gene matches: 2. This CDR3 region has 14 residues. Germline-derived CDR1 and CDR2 are SQVTM and ANQGSEA. The CDR3 coding sequence is TGCAGCGTGGGGACAGGGGGCGGCACAGATACGCAGTATTTT. Translating it yields CSVGTGGGTDTQYF.

J is TRBJ2-1 and V is TRBV12-3 or TRBV12-4; 10 bases fit TRBD2. Losses at the gene ends were 7 bases for V and 3 bases for J; bases not matched to a gene: 6. This CDR3 contains 15 residues. Written as DNA, the CDR3 is TGTGCCAGCAATCCGACTAGCGGGTACTACAATGAGCAGTTCTTC. Encoded protein: CASNPTSGYYNEQFF.

This clonotype has at least ten counts. The rearrangement links TRBV7-9 to TRBJ2-1, with 10 bases lining up with TRBD2. V lost 5 bases, J lost 6 bases, and 4 bases stayed unmatched. The V gene's germline CDR1 is SEHNR and CDR2 FQNEAQ (reference sequence). This CDR3 has 14 amino acids. The chain's CDR3 is CASSITSGVNEQFF. CDR3 in DNA: TGTGCCAGCAGCATAACTAGCGGGGTCAATGAGCAGTTCTTC.

This clonotype turned up a few times. This chain connects TRBV27 to TRBJ2-3; D remains unclear. CDR3 length: 11 amino acids. Germline values: CDR1 MNHEY, CDR2 SMNVEV (reference sequence). The V and J ends lost 7 bases and 6 bases respectively, with 8 bases between them. The CDR3 spells CASITRDTQYF. CDR3 nucleotide sequence: TGTGCCAGCATTACTCGGGATACGCAGTATTTT.

DNA of the CDR3: TGCGCCAGCAGCCCGGGTCGGGGAACGCAAAACTCTGGAAACACCATATATTTT. Amino acids: CASSPGRGTQNSGNTIYF. V is TRBV5-1 and J is TRBJ1-3; D is unclear. The CDR3 sequence is 18 residues long. The germline V gene encodes CDR1 SGHRS and CDR2 YFSETQ. V shed 4 bases and J shed 0 bases, with 20 bases lying between them. The whole variable domain, filled in from reference TRBV5-1 and TRBJ1-3, reads KAGVTQTPRYLIKTRGQQVTLSCSPISGHRSVSWYQQTPGQGLQFLFEYFSETQRNKGNFPGRFSGRQFSNSRSEMNVSTLELGDSALYLCASSPGRGTQNSGNTIYFGEGSWLTVV.

Note on this clonotype: At one end, the junction sequence differs from germline, possibly due to a read error. The gene calls are TRBV4-3 and TRBJ2-5, with 9 positions matching TRBD1. The CDR3 loop spans 15 amino acids. Germline V gene data show CDR1 as LGHNA and CDR2 as YSLEER. The CDR3, as DNA: TGCTCCAGCAGCCAAGAAAGGGACAGGGACGAGACCCAGTACTTC. Translated: CSSSQERDRDETQYF.

In this sample, this clonotype turned up many times. CDR3 region: CASSLADTEQFF. The DNA for the CDR3 is TGTGCCAGCAGCTTAGCTGATACTGAGCAGTTCTTC. The chain couples TRBV7-6 to TRBJ2-1, with D hard to call. The V end was cut by 0 bases, the J end by 9 bases, with 6 bases between. The CDR3 spans 12 residues. Germline values: CDR1 SGHVS, CDR2 FNYEAQ.

This clonotype was recorded a few times. The chain uses TRBV29-1 and TRBJ2-3; D is unresolved. V lost 3 bases, J lost 12 bases, and 13 bases lay in between. From germline, CDR1 is SQVTM and CDR2 ANQGSEA. The length of the CDR3 is 11 residues. This chain's CDR3 is CSVDLDRLQYF. Written as DNA, the CDR3 is TGCAGCGTTGATTTGGACCGGCTTCAGTATTTT.

This clonotype was found a few times. The V call is TRBV12-3 or TRBV12-4, the J call TRBJ1-5, with D perhaps matching TRBD1 (5 bases). The CDR3 is made up of 12 amino acids. V was cut by 3 bases and J by 7 bases, with 7 bases left in between. CDR3: CASSFRAQPQHF. Here the CDR3 DNA reads TGTGCCAGCAGTTTCAGGGCCCAGCCCCAGCATTTT.